Shown below are 2 T cell receptor beta chains from a single sample sequenced in a study of cytomegalovirus exposure and HLA in healthy donors (dated by TCRdb to 2015 to 2018). The library was produced with the immunoSEQ multiplex PCR assay. The multiplex PCR relied on a mix of 60 forward primers for TCR Vbeta segments and 13 reverse primers for TCR Jbeta segments. This immuneACCESS table, as held by TCRdb, lists in-frame sequences with V and J called but not all clones. Of the missing ones, under half trace to an unresolved V gene in checked studies; the others have no known cause. A total of about 190,000 clones appear in this sample, around 80% of them only once. The ten biggest clones cover 2.4% of the sample. The specimen sequenced was PBMCs. The receptors were sampled from a male donor in good health and CMV-seronegative.

The CDR3: CASSLPTGANTGELFF. In DNA, the CDR3 is TGTGCCAGCAGCTTACCGACGGGGGCGAACACCGGGGAGCTGTTTTTT. The chain employs TRBV4-2 and TRBJ2-2; possibly TRBD2 for D (6 bases). There are 16 residues in the CDR3. The germline V gene encodes CDR1 LGHNA and CDR2 YNFKEQ. V was cut by 5 bases and J by 0 bases, with 13 bases left in between.

The chain uses TRBV14 and TRBJ2-1, with D possibly being TRBD2 (6 bases). Trimming took 4 bases from V and 5 from J, leaving 15 bases between them. This CDR3 region has 15 residues. Per germline, CDR1 SGHDN and CDR2 FVKESK. For the CDR3, the DNA is TGTGCCAGCAGCCGCGGATGGACGGGAGACAATGAGCAGTTCTTC. It translates to CASSRGWTGDNEQFF.